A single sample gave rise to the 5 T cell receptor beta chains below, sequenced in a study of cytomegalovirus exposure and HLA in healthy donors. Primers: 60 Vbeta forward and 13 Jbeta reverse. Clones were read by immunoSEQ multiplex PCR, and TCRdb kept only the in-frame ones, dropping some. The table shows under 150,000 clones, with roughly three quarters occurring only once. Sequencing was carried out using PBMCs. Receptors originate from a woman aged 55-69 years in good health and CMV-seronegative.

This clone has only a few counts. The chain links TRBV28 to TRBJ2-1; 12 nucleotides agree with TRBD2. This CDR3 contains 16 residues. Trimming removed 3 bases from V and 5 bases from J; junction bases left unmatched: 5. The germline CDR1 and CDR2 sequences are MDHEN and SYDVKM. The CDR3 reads CASSFLGLAGHNEQFF. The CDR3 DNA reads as TGTGCCAGCAGTTTTTTGGGACTAGCGGGCCACAATGAGCAGTTCTTC.

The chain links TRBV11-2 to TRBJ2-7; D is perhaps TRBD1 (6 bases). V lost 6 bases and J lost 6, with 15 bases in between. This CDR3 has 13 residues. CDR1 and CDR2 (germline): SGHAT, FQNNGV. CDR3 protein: CASSSTLGGEQYF. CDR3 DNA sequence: TGTGCCAGCAGTTCCACCCTAGGGGGCGAGCAGTACTTC.

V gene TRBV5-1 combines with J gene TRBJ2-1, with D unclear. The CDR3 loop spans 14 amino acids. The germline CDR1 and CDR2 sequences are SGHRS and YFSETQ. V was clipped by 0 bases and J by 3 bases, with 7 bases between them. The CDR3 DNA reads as TGCGCCAGCAGCTTGGCTGGCAACTACAATGAGCAGTTCTTC. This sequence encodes CASSLAGNYNEQFF.

The CDR3 nucleotides read TGCGCCAGCAGCCAGGGACACCTCTCTGGGGCCAACGTCCTGACTTTC. Encoded protein: CASSQGHLSGANVLTF. The chain has TRBV5-1 and TRBJ2-6; TRBD1 might be the D (6 bases). Trimming took 4 bases from V and 0 from J, leaving 11 bases between them. Germline assignment: CDR1 SGHRS and CDR2 YFSETQ. The CDR3 sequence is 16 residues long.

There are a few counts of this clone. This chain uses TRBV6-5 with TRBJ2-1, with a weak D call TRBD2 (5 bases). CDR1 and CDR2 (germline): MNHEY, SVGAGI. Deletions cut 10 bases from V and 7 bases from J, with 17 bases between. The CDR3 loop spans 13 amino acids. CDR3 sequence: CATDNPPGNEQFF. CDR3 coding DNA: TGTGCCACCGATAACCCTCCGGGGAATGAGCAGTTCTTC.